A single sample gave rise to the 12 T cell receptor beta chains below, sequenced in a study of OX40 agonist ivuxolimab in advanced cancers. The table came from immunoSEQ multiplex PCR; TCRdb's copy has only in-frame clones and leaves some out. The sample lists roughly 46,000 clones, 88% occurring once. Here the sequenced sample was CD4+ or CD8+ T cells sorted from blood, taken in a trial of the OX40 agonist ivuxolimab. The origin of the receptors is an adult with an advanced solid tumor such as melanoma, head and neck, liver or kidney cancer.

The genes are TRBV2 and TRBJ1-1; D gene ambiguous. CDR1 is SNHLY, CDR2 FYNNEI, per germline. This CDR3 is built from 13 residues. Trimming removed 4 bases from V and 1 base from J, with 7 bases in between. The CDR3 reads CASSVEGNTEAFF. As DNA, the CDR3 is TGTGCCAGCAGTGTCGAGGGGAACACTGAAGCTTTCTTT.

The chain employs TRBV19 and TRBJ2-7; 7 positions agree with TRBD1. Trimming at V came to 5 bases and at J to 3 bases, leaving 1 base not matched to a gene. This CDR3 has 12 residues. Per germline, CDR1 LNHDA and CDR2 SQIVND (reference sequence). CDR3 loop: CASSYRGYEQYF. For the CDR3, the DNA is TGTGCCAGTAGTTACAGGGGCTACGAGCAGTACTTC. Full variable domain (rest looked up from reference TRBV19 and TRBJ2-7): DGGITQSPKYLFRKEGQNVTLSCEQNLNHDAMYWYRQDPGQGLRLIYYSQIVNDFQKGDIAEGYSVSREKKESFPLTVTSAQKNPTAFYLCASSYRGYEQYFGPGTRLTVT.

This sequence joins TRBV7-3 and TRBJ2-7; the match to TRBD1 covers 10 bases. V was pared by 4 bases and J by 0 bases, with 6 bases of the junction left unmatched. The CDR3 runs 16 residues. Germline CDR1 reads SGHTA; CDR2 reads FQGTGA. CDR3 region: CASSYTGQGISYEQYF. The CDR3 nucleotides are TGTGCCAGCAGCTATACGGGACAGGGGATCTCCTACGAGCAGTACTTC. Using reference TRBV7-3 and TRBJ2-7 for the parts outside the CDR3, the full variable domain is GAGVSQTPSNKVTEKGKYVELRCDPISGHTALYWYRQSLGQGPEFLIYFQGTGAADDSGLPNDRFFAVRPEGSVSTLKIQRTERGDSAVYLCASSYTGQGISYEQYFGPGTRLTVT.

The chain uses TRBV6-1 and TRBJ2-2, with TRBD2 matching over 11 bases. Germline V gene lookup returns CDR1 MNHNS and CDR2 SASEGT. There are 18 residues in the CDR3. J was trimmed by 6 bases and V by 4 bases; bases with no gene match: 13. CDR3 nucleotides: TGTGCCAGCAGTGGAGTTGGTAGCGGGAGGGCCAGGGCCGGGGAGCTGTTTTTT. Its protein is CASSGVGSGRARAGELFF.

This clone was seen once. The rearrangement joins TRBV28 to TRBJ2-5, with 10 bases fitting TRBD2. Germline V gives CDR1 MDHEN, CDR2 SYDVKM. This CDR3 is 16 amino acids long. J was trimmed by 2 bases and V by 3 bases; bases with no gene match: 6. CDR3 coding DNA: TGTGCCAGCAGTTTTTTAGGACTAGCGGCACAAGAGACCCAGTACTTC. Its translation is CASSFLGLAAQETQYF.

The V and J genes are TRBV28 and TRBJ2-6, with no clear D. This CDR3 comprises 15 residues. Germline values: CDR1 MDHEN, CDR2 SYDVKM. V lost 2 bases to trimming and J lost 0 bases, with 5 bases between them. The CDR3 region is CASSLDNSGANVLTF. In nucleotides, the CDR3 is TGTGCCAGCAGTTTAGACAACTCTGGGGCCAACGTCCTGACTTTC.

This chain links TRBV28 with TRBJ2-7, with D maybe TRBD2 (6 bases). This CDR3 is 11 amino acids long. CDR1 is MDHEN, CDR2 SYDVKM, per germline. Trimming took 3 bases from V and 6 from J, leaving 6 bases between them. The CDR3 spells CASSLGGEQYF. The CDR3 DNA reads as TGTGCCAGCAGTTTGGGGGGCGAGCAGTACTTC.

This chain uses TRBV5-1 with TRBJ1-2, with 7 bases that match TRBD1. The CDR3 loop spans 14 amino acids. CDR1 and CDR2 from the germline V gene are SGHRS and YFSETQ. With 1 base clipped from V and 5 bases from J, the junction kept 5 bases outside the gene matches. The DNA for the CDR3 is TGCGCCAGCAGCTTGACCGAACAGGGGTATGGCTACACCTTC. Translating it yields CASSLTEQGYGYTF.

The rearrangement joins TRBV13 to TRBJ2-7, with a tentative D call TRBD2 (6 bases). Germline V CDR1 and CDR2: PRHDT, FYEKMQ (reference sequence). This CDR3 is built from 15 residues. Deletions cut 4 bases from V and 4 bases from J, with 17 bases between. DNA of the CDR3: TGTGCCAGCAGCTCGGGACTTGGTCCGGGATACGAGCAGTACTTC. Translation gives CASSSGLGPGYEQYF. The entire variable domain, with the rest obtained from reference TRBV13 and TRBJ2-7, is as follows: AAGVIQSPRHLIKEKRETATLKCYPIPRHDTVYWYQQGPGQDPQFLISFYEKMQSDKGSIPDRFSAQQFSDYHSELNMSSLELGDSALYFCASSSGLGPGYEQYFGPGTRLTVT.

The V gene is TRBV7-9, the J gene TRBJ2-6, with 9 bases matching TRBD1. V was pared by 5 bases and J by 2 bases, with 4 bases of the junction left unmatched. The CDR3 sequence is 16 residues long. Looked up from germline, CDR1 is SEHNR and CDR2 is FQNEAQ (reference sequence). The DNA of the CDR3 is TGTGCCAGCAGCACCACAGGGGGCGCTGGGGCCAACGTCCTGACTTTC. This codes for CASSTTGGAGANVLTF.

The CDR3 DNA sequence: TGTGCCAGCAGCTTAGATGGGGGGTTAAACTATGGCTACACCTTC. It codes for CASSLDGGLNYGYTF. This rearrangement joins TRBV11-3 to TRBJ1-2; the D gene is possibly TRBD1 (5 bases). Germline CDR1 and CDR2: SGHNT and YENEEA. The length of the CDR3 is 15 residues. Trimming removed 0 bases at V and 2 bases at J, with 10 bases between.

The J gene is TRBJ2-1, the V gene TRBV2; TRBD2 is a possible D gene (6 bases). This CDR3 is 15 amino acids long. Germline loops: CDR1 SNHLY, CDR2 FYNNEI. Trimming left V 3 bases short and J 5 bases short, with 14 bases between. Here the CDR3 DNA reads TGTGCCAGCAGTGAGGAAGCGGGCATCAACAATGAGCAGTTCTTC. Translation: CASSEEAGINNEQFF. Full variable domain (remainder filled in from reference TRBV2 and TRBJ2-1): EPEVTQTPSHQVTQMGQEVILRCVPISNHLYFYWYRQILGQKVEFLVSFYNNEISEKSEIFDDQFSVERPDGSNFTLKIRSTKLEDSAMYFCASSEEAGINNEQFFGPGTRLTVL.